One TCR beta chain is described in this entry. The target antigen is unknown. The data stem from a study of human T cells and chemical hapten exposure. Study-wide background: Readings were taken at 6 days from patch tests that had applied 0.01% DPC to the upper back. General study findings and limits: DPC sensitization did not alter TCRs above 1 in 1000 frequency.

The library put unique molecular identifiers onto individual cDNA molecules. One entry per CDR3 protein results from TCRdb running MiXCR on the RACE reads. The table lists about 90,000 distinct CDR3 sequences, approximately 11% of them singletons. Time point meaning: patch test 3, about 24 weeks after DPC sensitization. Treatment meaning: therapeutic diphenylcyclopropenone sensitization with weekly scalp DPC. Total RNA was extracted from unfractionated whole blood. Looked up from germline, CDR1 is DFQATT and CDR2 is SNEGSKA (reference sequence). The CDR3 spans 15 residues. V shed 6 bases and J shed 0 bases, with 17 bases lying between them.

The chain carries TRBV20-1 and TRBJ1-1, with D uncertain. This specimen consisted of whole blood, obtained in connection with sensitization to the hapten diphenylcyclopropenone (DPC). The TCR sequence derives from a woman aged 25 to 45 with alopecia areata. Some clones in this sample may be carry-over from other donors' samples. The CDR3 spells CSAFRTPVLNTEAFF. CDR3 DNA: TGCAGTGCCTTCCGTACCCCGGTCCTGAACACTGAAGCTTTCTTT.